A selection of T cell receptor beta chains follows, all from one sample in a study of T-cell reconstitution after alpha-beta-depleted transplantation in children. One entry per CDR3 protein, called by TCRdb with MiXCR from the PCR reads. The table includes around 600,000 distinct CDR3 sequences, over 15% detected once. The sample was PBMCs from the stem cell graft donor, taken from the stem cell graft. Source of these receptors: a human donor who donated a stem cell graft to a child with acute myeloid leukemia. The CDR3 runs from the conserved cysteine through the conserved F or W. Expanded clones are given a class, and other clones once, few, many or no size at all.

CDR3	J	size	V
CASSLAATGELFF	TRBJ2-2	many	TRBV12-3/TRBV12-4
CASSKDRVQETQYF	TRBJ2-5	NA	TRBV12-3/TRBV12-4
CASSLGRSPGELFF	TRBJ2-2	NA	TRBV5-1
CSAREAGNSPLHF	TRBJ1-6	many	TRBV20-1
CASSVNRATNEKLFF	TRBJ1-4	few	TRBV6-1
CASARGADTQYF	TRBJ2-3	NA	TRBV7-9
CATSRVLPGVTDTQYF	TRBJ2-3	many	TRBV15
CASSLETGDWDEQFF	TRBJ2-1	NA	TRBV7-9
CASSSGLSEAFF	TRBJ1-1	many	TRBV12-3/TRBV12-4
CASSLLKDAGELFF	TRBJ2-2	NA	TRBV12-3/TRBV12-4
CSVEGTGQEDTQYF	TRBJ2-3	NA	TRBV29-1
CASSFQGSEGYTF	TRBJ1-2	few	TRBV5-1
CASSPGGFGYYGYTF	TRBJ1-2	NA	TRBV12-3/TRBV12-4
CASSYSSGDTIYEQYF	TRBJ2-7	many	TRBV6-5
CASRRRDRGPYEQYF	TRBJ2-7	NA	TRBV6-1
CASSQVLLGGTEAFF	TRBJ1-1	NA	TRBV4-1
CATSDPLLAGASSSYNEQFF	TRBJ2-1	many	TRBV24-1
CASSPAESEQYF	TRBJ2-7	few	TRBV5-1
CAITGGASDTQYF	TRBJ2-3	NA	TRBV10-3
CASSSGDNEQFF	TRBJ2-1	many	TRBV7-8
CASSFISGVGTGELFF	TRBJ2-2	NA	TRBV5-1
CASSSSQGAYNEQFF	TRBJ2-1	few	TRBV28
CSAREGGSEPQHF	TRBJ1-5	NA	TRBV20-1
CSARWGRVWFF	TRBJ2-1	many	TRBV20-1
CSARDPWDRGRTDTQYF	TRBJ2-3	few	TRBV20-1
CSARASGGMGSYNEQFF	TRBJ2-1	NA	TRBV20-1
CASSFPTGGQTNYGYTF	TRBJ1-2	NA	TRBV12-3/TRBV12-4
CASSQPPRDEQFF	TRBJ2-1	NA	TRBV14
CASRSGQASSYEQYF	TRBJ2-7	many	TRBV25-1
CATSKGPGTYDNEQFF	TRBJ2-1	NA	TRBV15
CATSDLSTDTQYF	TRBJ2-3	NA	TRBV24-1
CSASRTGDNEQFF	TRBJ2-1	few	TRBV20-1
CASSPTDRYYGYTF	TRBJ1-2	many	TRBV6-1
CASTSALGPGYTF	TRBJ1-2	NA	TRBV7-9
CSAQYRANYGYTF	TRBJ1-2	many	TRBV29-1